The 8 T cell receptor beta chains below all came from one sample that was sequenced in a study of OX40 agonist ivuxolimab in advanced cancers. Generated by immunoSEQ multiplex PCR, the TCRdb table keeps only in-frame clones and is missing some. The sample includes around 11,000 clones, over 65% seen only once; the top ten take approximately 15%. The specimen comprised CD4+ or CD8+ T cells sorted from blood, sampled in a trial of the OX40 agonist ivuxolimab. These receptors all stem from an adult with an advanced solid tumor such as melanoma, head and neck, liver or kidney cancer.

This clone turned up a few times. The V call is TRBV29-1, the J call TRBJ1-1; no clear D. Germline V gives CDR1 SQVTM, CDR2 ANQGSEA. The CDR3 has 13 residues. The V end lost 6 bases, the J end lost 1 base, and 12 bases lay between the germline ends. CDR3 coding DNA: TGCAGCGTCCCGGACGGGAAGAACACTGAAGCTTTCTTT. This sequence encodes CSVPDGKNTEAFF.

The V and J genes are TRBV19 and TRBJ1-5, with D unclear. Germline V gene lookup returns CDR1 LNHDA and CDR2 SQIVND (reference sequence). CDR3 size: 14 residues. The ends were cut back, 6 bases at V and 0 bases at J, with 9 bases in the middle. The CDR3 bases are TGTGCCAGTAGCCTACATGTTAGCAATCAGCCCCAGCATTTT. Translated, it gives CASSLHVSNQPQHF.

DNA of the CDR3: TGTGCCAGCAGTCCCTTGACGGGCAGGTCCTACAATGAGCAGTTCTTC. Translating gives CASSPLTGRSYNEQFF. The genes are TRBV21-1 and TRBJ2-1. TRBV21-1 is a listed pseudogene. The length of the CDR3 is 16 residues.

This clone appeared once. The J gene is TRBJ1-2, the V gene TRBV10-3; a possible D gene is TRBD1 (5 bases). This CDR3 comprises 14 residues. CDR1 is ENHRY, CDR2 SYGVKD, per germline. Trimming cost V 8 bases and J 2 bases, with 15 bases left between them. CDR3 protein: CAIGPGGMNYGYTF. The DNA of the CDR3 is TGTGCCATCGGGCCGGGGGGAATGAACTATGGCTACACCTTC.

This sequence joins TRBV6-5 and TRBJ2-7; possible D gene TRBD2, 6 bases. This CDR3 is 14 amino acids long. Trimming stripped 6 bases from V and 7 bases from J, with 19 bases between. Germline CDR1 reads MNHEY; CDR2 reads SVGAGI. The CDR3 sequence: CASRSSGGAFEQYF. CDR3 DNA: TGTGCCAGCAGATCAAGCGGCGGGGCGTTTGAGCAGTACTTC.

DNA of the CDR3: TGCGCCAGCAGCCATTCACAGGGCGAGAGTGAAAAACTGTTTTTT. It yields the protein CASSHSQGESEKLFF. V usage is TRBV4-1 and J usage is TRBJ1-4; perhaps TRBD1 as D (6 bases). The V gene lost 3 bases and the J gene lost 7 bases, with 15 bases spanning the gap. This CDR3 comprises 15 residues. Looked up from germline, CDR1 is MGHRA and CDR2 is YSYEKL.

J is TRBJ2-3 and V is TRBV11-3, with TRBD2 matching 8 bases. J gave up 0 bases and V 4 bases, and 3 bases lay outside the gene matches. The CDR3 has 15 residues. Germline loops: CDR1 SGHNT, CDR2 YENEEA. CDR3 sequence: CASSSASGSTDTQYF. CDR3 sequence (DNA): TGTGCCAGCAGCTCAGCTAGCGGGAGCACAGATACGCAGTATTTT.

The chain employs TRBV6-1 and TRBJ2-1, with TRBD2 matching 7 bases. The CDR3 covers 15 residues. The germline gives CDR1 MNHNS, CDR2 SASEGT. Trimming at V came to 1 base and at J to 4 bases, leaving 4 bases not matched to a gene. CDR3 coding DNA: TGTGCCAGCAGTGAAGTCCTAGCGGATTACAATGAGCAGTTCTTC. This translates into CASSEVLADYNEQFF.